This T cell receptor beta chain is from a study of graft-versus-host responses after intestinal transplantation. About this clone itself: Its antigen remains unidentified.

The method was immunoSEQ multiplex PCR; TCRdb's version includes in-frame clones alone and lacks a portion of them. The sample includes 38,000 or so clones, about 95% of them seen just once. CDR3 length: 11 residues. Germline V CDR1 and CDR2: SEHNR, FQNEAQ (reference sequence). V dropped 10 bases and J dropped 9 bases, with 13 bases sitting between them. The chain employs TRBV7-9 and TRBJ2-1; tentatively, D is TRBD1 or TRBD2 (6 bases each). This sample comprised unstimulated CD8+ T cells sorted from spleen or lymph node cells, obtained before transplant. The TCR originated in a human donor who was the organ donor for an intestinal transplant. CDR3 protein: CAIFRGREQFF. In DNA form, the CDR3 reads TGTGCCATCTTCCGGGGGCGTGAGCAGTTCTTC.